Listed below are T cell receptor beta chains from one sample, sequenced in a study of identical twins. From the 5' RACE reads, TCRdb called clonotypes with MiXCR, one entry per CDR3 protein. The sample shows fewer than 450,000 distinct CDR3 sequences, roughly 9% of them seen only once. Sequencing was carried out using naive T cells sorted from blood. The receptors were sampled from a woman aged 45-65 years in good health. The CDR3 runs from the conserved cysteine through the conserved F or W. Clone size is given for some rows only: seen once, a few or many times, or a class if the clone is expanded.

J gene | clone size | V gene | CDR3 length | CDR3 protein
TRBJ2-7 | many | TRBV9 | 12 | CASGGEAYEQYF
TRBJ2-1 | few | TRBV2 | 13 | CASSRGRLNEQFF
TRBJ2-7 | NA | TRBV4-1 | 14 | CASSQAQSSYEQYF
TRBJ2-3 | once | TRBV7-2 | 12 | CASTSGADTQYF
TRBJ2-2 | NA | TRBV24-1 | 16 | CATSDTGTGRTGELFF
TRBJ2-7 | many | TRBV5-1 | 18 | CASSLILAGGPASYEQYF
TRBJ2-1 | many | TRBV5-1 | 16 | CASSLGDYPYGDEQFF
TRBJ2-7 | NA | TRBV5-1 | 15 | CASSLETSGRGEQYF
TRBJ1-6 | once | TRBV27 | 12 | CASSFSGAPLHF
TRBJ2-5 | NA | TRBV12-3/TRBV12-4 | 14 | CASSPQGVQETQYF
TRBJ2-3 | NA | TRBV5-6 | 13 | CASSLRHTDTQYF
TRBJ2-7 | few | TRBV28 | 15 | CASGIRVSPRYEQYF
TRBJ2-2 | many | TRBV5-1 | 13 | CASSLGGTGELFF
TRBJ2-3 | few | TRBV29-1 | 14 | CSVDRGASTDTQYF
TRBJ1-5 | few | TRBV5-5 | 15 | CASSLADRSNQPQHF
TRBJ2-2 | many | TRBV11-1 | 14 | CASSLWSGKRELFF
TRBJ1-5 | NA | TRBV7-8 | 15 | CATTHGRYSNQPQHF
TRBJ2-1 | many | TRBV3-1 | 12 | CASSTRSNEQFF
TRBJ1-1 | NA | TRBV30 | 14 | CAWGKETVIPEAFF
TRBJ2-1 | many | TRBV12-3/TRBV12-4 | 13 | CASSLVQGGEQFF
TRBJ2-7 | few | TRBV18 | 17 | CASSPPDGIKVVYEQYF
TRBJ1-1 | many | TRBV15 | 13 | CATSRDLSAEAFF
TRBJ2-5 | NA | TRBV4-1 | 15 | CASSQDGSGQETQYF
TRBJ2-3 | NA | TRBV11-3 | 15 | CASSGTGGGTDTQYF
TRBJ2-1 | NA | TRBV7-6 | 17 | CASSLASTGAAGNEQFF
TRBJ2-5 | many | TRBV20-1 | 16 | CSARDPYGSGGETQYF
TRBJ2-3 | many | TRBV29-1 | 12 | CSVIGGSDTQYF
TRBJ1-1 | few | TRBV19 | 15 | CASSLGVLVNTEAFF
TRBJ2-3 | few | TRBV28 | 16 | CASQRTSGSRTDTQYF
TRBJ2-3 | NA | TRBV6-5 | 15 | CASSMNRPAPDTQYF
TRBJ2-1 | many | TRBV12-3/TRBV12-4 | 12 | CASSFGGGEQFF
TRBJ2-1 | many | TRBV4-1 | 16 | CASSQPSRDYGNEQFF
TRBJ2-4 | NA | TRBV29-1 | 15 | CSVEIARVAKNIQYF
TRBJ2-1 | few | TRBV12-3/TRBV12-4 | 13 | CASSLNRNNEQFF
TRBJ1-3 | NA | TRBV7-3 | 16 | CASSPRGADSGNTIYF
TRBJ1-5 | many | TRBV20-1 | 15 | CSARGEGGLHQPQHF
TRBJ2-7 | many | TRBV12-3/TRBV12-4 | 14 | CASSPRTVSYEQYF
TRBJ2-5 | NA | TRBV5-6 | 13 | CASLTGYQETQYF
TRBJ1-4 | many | TRBV12-3/TRBV12-4 | 14 | CASCPRATNEKLFF
TRBJ2-4 | many | TRBV12-3/TRBV12-4 | 24 | CASSLRFRASGSPGGQIAKNIQYF
TRBJ2-1 | NA | TRBV5-1 | 18 | CASSLVLAGRSPYNEQFF
TRBJ2-5 | many | TRBV24-1 | 13 | CATGGRIQETQYF
TRBJ2-5 | NA | TRBV27 | 15 | CASRPLGSPRETQYF
TRBJ1-4 | NA | TRBV20-1 | 14 | CSARDGAAGEKLFF
TRBJ1-5 | NA | TRBV27 | 14 | CASSFRGIHQPQHF
TRBJ1-1 | NA | TRBV10-3 | 13 | CAISERGTREAFF
TRBJ2-7 | few | TRBV10-3 | 17 | CASSGVGGRTTSYEQYF
TRBJ2-2 | NA | TRBV11-2 | 13 | CASGRPGTGELFF
TRBJ2-3 | NA | TRBV2 | 16 | CASSAGTSAFHVAQYF
TRBJ2-2 | few | TRBV24-1 | 15 | CATSVDRGRGGELFF
TRBJ2-1 | NA | TRBV12-3/TRBV12-4 | 15 | CASSLVGLAGNEQFF
TRBJ2-7 | NA | TRBV5-5 | 16 | CASRSIPTSGPYEQYF
TRBJ1-2 | NA | TRBV5-1 | 17 | CASSLVPGTGMDYGYTF